A single sample gave rise to the 27 T cell receptor beta chains below, sequenced in a study of T cell clonality in common variable immunodeficiency. Study-level findings and limits: In common variable immunodeficiency, TCR beta chains reportedly carried fewer deletions and N-nucleotide insertions.

Some clones are missing from TCRdb's copy, which holds only in-frame ones; the method was immunoSEQ multiplex PCR. This record lists roughly 34,000 clones, none seen once only, and the top ten clones contain under 8.5%. Their antigens are not known. The sample comprised peripheral blood mononuclear cells. Every receptor here comes from a human donor with common variable immunodeficiency.

This clone ranks as medium-sized. Read coverage stops 3 residues before the CDR3 terminus; the germline J gene supplies the remainder. This rearrangement joins TRBV6-4 to TRBJ1-1; D ambiguous. CDR1 MRHNA and CDR2 SNTAGT come from the germline V gene. Trimming removed 6 bases from V and 1 base from J, with 9 bases in between. CDR3 length: 13 amino acids. The CDR3 DNA, read in part, is TGTGCCAGCAGCATTAGTGGGAACACTGAA. This codes for CASSISGNTE. The full CDR3 reads CASSISGNTEAFF.

The CDR3 loop reads CASSQTTGDEQTQYF. The part of the CDR3 DNA that was read is TGTGCCAGCTCACAAACGACAGGGGATGAGCAGACC. The chain is built from TRBV18 and TRBJ2-5; TRBD1 agrees at 8 bases. The CDR3 end is not reached by the read, which stops 3 residues before it; the germline J gene fills it in. In germline, CDR1 is KGHSH, CDR2 LQKENI. The ends lost 4 bases at V and 6 bases at J; junction bases unmatched: 10. This CDR3 is built from 15 residues.

For this clone: The CDR3 extends 3 residues past the end of the read, so its final part is completed from the germline J gene. The chain carries TRBV7-2 and TRBJ1-6, with D possibly being TRBD1 (6 bases). This CDR3 region has 15 residues. V was clipped by 2 bases and J by 9 bases, with 14 bases between them. Per germline, CDR1 SGHTA and CDR2 FQGNSA. The CDR3 region is CASSLSSGALSPLHF. The sequenced part of the CDR3 DNA is TGTGCCAGCAGCTTAAGCTCAGGGGCCCTTTCACCC.

This clone was seen a handful of times. With the read ending 3 residues before the CDR3 end, the germline J gene is used to fill in that end. V is TRBV20-1 and J is TRBJ2-3; maybe TRBD2 (6 bases). CDR3 length: 15 residues. Germline V gives CDR1 DFQATT, CDR2 SNEGSKA (reference sequence). V gave up 5 bases and J gave up 2 bases, with 17 bases separating them. The CDR3 protein is CSAVRGGLNTDTQYF. The part of the CDR3 DNA that was read is TGCAGTGCTGTGAGAGGAGGACTAAACACAGATACG.

This clone came up many times. The observed sequence ends 3 residues before the CDR3 terminus, with the missing tail filled in from the germline J gene. This rearrangement joins TRBV2 to TRBJ2-5, with a possible D match to TRBD1 (5 bases). The germline V gene encodes CDR1 SNHLY and CDR2 FYNNEI. Trimming took 1 base from V and 5 from J, leaving 8 bases between them. This CDR3 is built from 13 residues. The sequenced part of the CDR3 DNA is TGTGCCAGCAGTGAAGATGGGGCGGAGACC. Translating it yields CASSEDGAET. The entire CDR3 sequence reads CASSEDGAETQYF. The full variable domain, with the rest looked up from reference TRBV2 and TRBJ2-5, is EPEVTQTPSHQVTQMGQEVILRCVPISNHLYFYWYRQILGQKVEFLVSFYNNEISEKSEIFDDQFSVERPDGSNFTLKIRSTKLEDSAMYFCASSEDGAETQYFGPGTRLLVL.

This clone occurred many times. The CDR3 extends 3 residues past the end of the read, so its final part is completed from the germline J gene. The rearrangement links TRBV6-1 to TRBJ2-3; D unresolved. CDR1 is MNHNS and CDR2 is SASEGT in the germline V gene. V lost 3 bases, J lost 3 bases, and 10 bases lay in between. This CDR3 region has 14 residues. CDR3 in amino acids: CASSDRRVTDTQYF. Partial CDR3 DNA: TGTGCCAGCAGTGACAGGAGAGTGACAGATACG.

In this sample, this clone turned up many times. Coverage ceases 3 residues before the CDR3 finishes, and the germline J gene fills in the end. V is TRBV5-4 and J is TRBJ1-2, with D possibly TRBD1 on 6 matching bases. The V end was cut by 2 bases, the J end by 4 bases, with 15 bases between. CDR1 is SGHNT and CDR2 is YYREEE in the germline V gene (reference sequence). CDR3 size: 15 residues. The sequenced CDR3 bases are TGTGCCAGCAGCTTACGGACAGTAAATATCTATGGC. Translated: CASSLRTVNIYG. The complete CDR3 reads CASSLRTVNIYGYTF.

This clone was observed many times. The observed sequence ends 3 residues before the CDR3 terminus, with the missing tail filled in from the germline J gene. The chain couples TRBV27 to TRBJ1-2, with TRBD1 matching over 7 bases. This CDR3 is built from 13 residues. Germline-derived CDR1 and CDR2 are MNHEY and SMNVEV (reference sequence). The sequenced part of the CDR3 DNA is TGTGCCAGCAGTTTTCAGGGGGTGTGGGGC. Its protein product is CASSFQGVWG. In full, the CDR3 is CASSFQGVWGYTF.

This clone was counted many times. The read terminates 3 residues ahead of where the CDR3 ends, so the germline J gene completes it. V usage is TRBV2 and J usage is TRBJ1-1; 12 bases line up with TRBD1. The CDR3 is 16 residues long. CDR1 is SNHLY and CDR2 is FYNNEI in the germline V gene. Trimming at V came to 4 bases and at J to 4 bases, leaving 7 bases not matched to a gene. The CDR3 DNA, read in part, is TGTGCCAGCAGTGGTCCGGGACAGGGGGCCCCCACTGAA. The encoded protein is CASSGPGQGAPTE. In full, the CDR3 reads CASSGPGQGAPTEAFF.

In its sample, this clone was seen many times. The CDR3 goes on 3 residues after the read ends, and that part is filled in from the germline J gene. The chain links TRBV7-9 to TRBJ1-2; the match to TRBD1 covers 8 bases. Trimming removed 8 bases from V and 4 bases from J; junction bases left unmatched: 12. This CDR3 has 15 amino acids. Germline loops: CDR1 SEHNR, CDR2 FQNEAQ (reference sequence). The sequenced CDR3 bases are TGTGCCAGCGCAACGAGGACAGGGCCAATCTATGGC. As protein: CASATRTGPIYG. The entire CDR3 is CASATRTGPIYGYTF.

Only a few counts were recorded for this clone. From the germline J gene comes the end of the CDR3, since the read stops 3 residues before it. The rearrangement joins TRBV11-2 to TRBJ2-7; D ambiguous. There are 14 residues in the CDR3. The V and J ends lost 1 base and 0 bases respectively, with 7 bases between them. Germline assignment: CDR1 SGHAT and CDR2 FQNNGV. CDR3 sequence reads: CASSLGSVSYEQYF. The CDR3 bases that were read are TGTGCCAGCAGCTTAGGCTCAGTCTCCTACGAG.

In this sample, this clone turned up many times. The read gets to within 3 residues of the CDR3 end, and the germline J gene fills in the rest. The chain combines TRBV20-1 with TRBJ2-5, with 8 bases that match TRBD1. With 1 base clipped from V and 5 bases from J, the junction kept 15 bases outside the gene matches. This CDR3 spans 17 amino acids. CDR1 DFQATT and CDR2 SNEGSKA come from the germline V gene (reference sequence). The sequenced part of the CDR3 DNA is TGCAGTGCTAGAGCGGTTAAGCCAGGGGGCGGTGGGGAGACC. Its translation: CSARAVKPGGGGET. The whole CDR3 sequence is CSARAVKPGGGGETQYF.

The table lists this clone with many counts. The DNA ends 3 residues before the CDR3 does, and the rest of the CDR3 is filled in from the germline J gene. The chain joins TRBV7-8 to TRBJ2-7, with D possibly being TRBD2 (6 bases). CDR1 and CDR2 (germline): SGHVS, FQNEAQ. Trimming took 1 base from V and 2 from J, leaving 15 bases between them. The CDR3 is made up of 16 amino acids. CDR3 sequence reads: CASSLGRWDSTYEQYF. The CDR3 DNA, read in part, is TGTGCCAGCAGCTTAGGCCGTTGGGACTCAACCTACGAG.

This clone has just a few counts. A junction boundary mismatches the germline segment, possibly from a read error. The CDR3 protein is CSSSLGPNYGYTF. The CDR3 DNA, read in part, is TGTTCCAGCAGCTTAGGGCCTAACTATGGC. The chain is built from TRBV7-9 and TRBJ1-2; D gene unclear. Coverage ceases 3 residues before the CDR3 finishes, and the germline J gene fills in the end. The CDR3 is 13 residues long. Germline lookup yields CDR1 SEHNR and CDR2 FQNEAQ (reference sequence).

As to this clone: The CDR3 extends 3 residues past the end of the read, so its final part is completed from the germline J gene. V is TRBV7-9 and J is TRBJ2-2; the D is unclear. Per the germline V gene, CDR1 is SEHNR and CDR2 is FQNEAQ (reference sequence). V was pared by 3 bases and J by 8 bases, with 7 bases between. The CDR3 is made up of 12 amino acids. The DNA read from the CDR3 is TGTGCCAGCAGCTTCGATACTGGGGAG. Protein sequence: CASSFDTGE. The full CDR3 reads CASSFDTGELFF. Based on the CDR3 plus reference TRBV7-9 and TRBJ2-2, the full variable domain is DTGVSQNPRHKITKRGQNVTFRCDPISEHNRLYWYRQTLGQGPEFLTYFQNEAQLEKSRLLSDRFSAERPKGSFSTLEIQRTEQGDSAMYLCASSFDTGELFFGEGSRLTVL.

With respect to this clone: Sequencing ends 3 residues short of the CDR3 end; the germline J gene provides the rest. The chain is built from TRBV11-3 and TRBJ2-1; the D gene is possibly TRBD1 (5 bases). V was cut by 8 bases and J by 9 bases, with 17 bases left in between. This CDR3 has 13 residues. In germline, CDR1 is SGHNT, CDR2 YENEEA. The CDR3 spells CASCGDPRGEQFF. CDR3 DNA (partial): TGTGCCAGCTGTGGCGACCCAAGGGGTGAG.

This clone came up many times. The read gets to within 3 residues of the CDR3 end, and the germline J gene fills in the rest. The genes are TRBV6-2 or TRBV6-3 and TRBJ2-3; D ambiguous. The CDR3 contains 13 residues. V was trimmed by 6 bases and J by 0 bases, leaving 7 bases between them. The V gene's germline CDR1 is MNHEY and CDR2 SVGEGT. The CDR3 bases that were read are TGTGCCAGCAGGACATCTAGCACAGATACG. This gives the protein CASRTSSTDT. The complete CDR3 protein is CASRTSSTDTQYF.

This clone has just a few counts. The read halts 3 residues ahead of the CDR3 end, with the missing end drawn from the germline J gene. V gene TRBV19 combines with J gene TRBJ2-5; D is ambiguous. Germline V gives CDR1 LNHDA, CDR2 SQIVND (reference sequence). Trimming left V 6 bases short and J 6 bases short, with 14 bases between. There are 13 residues in the CDR3. CDR3 protein: CASSEQRHKTQYF. CDR3 DNA, as far as it was read: TGTGCCAGTAGCGAACAGAGGCACAAGACC.

With regard to this clone: The CDR3 goes on 3 residues after the read ends, and that part is filled in from the germline J gene. This chain links TRBV5-6 with TRBJ1-5; D remains unclear. There are 14 residues in the CDR3. Per the germline V gene, CDR1 is SGHDT and CDR2 is YYEEEE. V gave up 0 bases and J gave up 3 bases, with 7 bases separating them. The CDR3 DNA, read in part, is TGTGCCAGCAGCTTGGTACAGCCCAATCAGCCC. Translated, it gives CASSLVQPNQP. The complete CDR3 reads CASSLVQPNQPQHF.

This clone showed up many times. The sequence runs out 3 residues before the end of the CDR3; the remainder is reconstructed from the germline J gene. The chain is built from TRBV7-9 and TRBJ2-3; 7 bases are shared with TRBD2. J gave up 1 base and V 5 bases, and 3 bases lay outside the gene matches. Germline CDR1 is SEHNR and CDR2 is FQNEAQ (reference sequence). CDR3 length: 14 amino acids. Incomplete CDR3 DNA: TGTGCCAGCAGCCCTACTAGCGGCACAGATACG. Translated: CASSPTSGTDT. The complete CDR3 reads CASSPTSGTDTQYF.

This clone was detected a few times. The read gets to within 3 residues of the CDR3 end, and the germline J gene fills in the rest. The chain combines TRBV19 with TRBJ2-4, with D tentatively TRBD1 or TRBD2 (5 bases each). Germline assignment: CDR1 LNHDA and CDR2 SQIVND (reference sequence). The V and J ends lost 4 bases and 1 base respectively, with 17 bases between them. This CDR3 contains 17 residues. CDR3: CASSSRSQGAAKNIQYF. Incomplete CDR3 DNA: TGTGCCAGTAGTAGTAGGAGTCAGGGAGCTGCCAAAAACATT.

There are many counts of this clone. Relative to the germline gene, one junction end is altered; a read error may explain this. The read is 3 residues too short to cover the CDR3 end, so that end is filled in from the germline J gene. The chain uses TRBV4-2 and TRBJ2-1; 7 bases map to TRBD1. Germline loops: CDR1 LGHNA, CDR2 YNFKEQ. CDR3 length: 15 residues. CDR3 DNA, as far as it was read: TGCGCCAGCAGCCAAGATGGCGACAGGGTCGATGAG. This encodes CASSQDGDRVDE. In full, the CDR3 reads CASSQDGDRVDEQFF.

The sample holds a few counts of this clone. The read stops 3 residues short of the end of the CDR3; the missing end is completed from the germline J gene. The V call is TRBV7-9, the J call TRBJ1-2, with TRBD1 matching 10 bases. The CDR3 consists of 15 residues. Germline V gives CDR1 SEHNR, CDR2 FQNEAQ (reference sequence). CDR3: CASSRTGTGAEGYTF. CDR3 DNA (partial): TGTGCCAGCAGCCGAACCGGGACAGGGGCGGAGGGC. Variable domain in full (rest from reference TRBV7-9 and TRBJ1-2): DTGVSQNPRHKITKRGQNVTFRCDPISEHNRLYWYRQTLGQGPEFLTYFQNEAQLEKSRLLSDRFSAERPKGSFSTLEIQRTEQGDSAMYLCASSRTGTGAEGYTFGSGTRLTVV.

The CDR3 here is CASSLGVAGADEQYF. The CDR3 bases that were read are TGTGCCAGCAGCTTAGGGGTAGCGGGAGCGGACGAG. The chain couples TRBV7-2 to TRBJ2-7, with TRBD2 matching 9 bases. The observed sequence ends 3 residues before the CDR3 terminus, with the missing tail filled in from the germline J gene. The junction had 6 bases not matched to a gene; V was cut back by 1 base and J by 5 bases. The CDR3 runs to 15 residues. Germline CDR1 and CDR2: SGHTA and FQGNSA. Full variable domain (outside the CDR3, taken from reference TRBV7-2 and TRBJ2-7): GAGVSQSPSNKVTEKGKDVELRCDPISGHTALYWYRQSLGQGLEFLIYFQGNSAPDKSGLPSDRFSAERTGGSVSTLTIQRTQQEDSAVYLCASSLGVAGADEQYFGPGTRLTVT.

A remark on this clone: The sequenced fragment ends 3 residues before the CDR3 boundary, so the rest is inferred from the germline J gene. The genes are TRBV7-8 and TRBJ2-5, with 7 positions matching TRBD2. V shed 2 bases and J 5 bases; nucleotides not matched to a gene: 2. Germline V gives CDR1 SGHVS, CDR2 FQNEAQ. This CDR3 has 13 amino acids. CDR3: CASSLSAGETQYF. The part of the CDR3 DNA that was read is TGTGCCAGCAGCTTATCAGCGGGGGAGACC. Full variable domain (rest looked up from reference TRBV7-8 and TRBJ2-5): GAGVSQSPRYKVAKRGQDVALRCDPISGHVSLFWYQQALGQGPEFLTYFQNEAQLDKSGLPSDRFFAERPEGSVSTLKIQRTQQEDSAVYLCASSLSAGETQYFGPGTRLLVL.

Notes on this clone: The CDR3 is cut off 3 residues early in the read; its end comes from the germline J gene. The chain recombines TRBV7-9 with TRBJ1-2; possibly TRBD1 for D (6 bases). There are 13 residues in the CDR3. The V gene's germline CDR1 is SEHNR and CDR2 FQNEAQ (reference sequence). Trimming cost V 6 bases and J 4 bases, with 12 bases left between them. CDR3 protein: CASSARGGYGYTF. The CDR3 bases that were read are TGTGCCAGCAGTGCCAGGGGCGGCTATGGC.

This clone occurred many times. The read falls 3 residues short of the CDR3 end, and the missing part is taken from the germline J gene. The V call is TRBV7-9, the J call TRBJ1-1; weak D call: TRBD1 (6 bases). CDR3 size: 12 residues. Germline CDR1 SEHNR, CDR2 FQNEAQ (reference sequence). The V end was cut by 5 bases, the J end by 7 bases, with 11 bases between. CDR3 sequence reads: CASSPKGVEAFF. The part of the CDR3 DNA that was read is TGTGCCAGCAGCCCGAAGGGGGTTGAA.